This TCR beta chain was sequenced in a study of blood T cell repertoires in COVID-19. The CDR3 consists of 12 residues. Trimming removed 5 bases at V and 5 bases at J, with 9 bases between. Germline V gives CDR1 SGHVS, CDR2 FQNEAQ. Method: immunoSEQ multiplex PCR; TCRdb's copy keeps in-frame clones and lacks some. The sample carries 300,000 to 350,000 clones, 80% to 95% recorded once. The origin of this receptor is a woman in her thirties with COVID-19, enrolled during active disease. Source material: peripheral blood. The chain is built from TRBV7-8 and TRBJ2-5; D call uncertain. CDR3 sequence: CASSPLLETQYF. Here the CDR3 DNA reads TGTGCCAGCAGCCCTCTATTGGAGACCCAGTACTTC.